Below, 24 T cell receptor beta chains from the same sample are listed, as sequenced in a study of CD8+ T cells in alopecia areata. This sample's treatment: oral pan-JAK inhibitor, 5-10 mg twice daily. Extraction of RNA preceded its reverse transcription into cDNA, which served as the sequencing template. The method was immunoSEQ multiplex PCR; TCRdb's version includes in-frame clones alone and lacks a portion of them. The table shows roughly 120,000 clones, with around 53% occurring only once. The sample was CD4+ T cells sorted from blood, taken at week 4, from a patient treated with tofacitinib. These receptors all come from a human donor with alopecia areata.

This clone occurred a few times. V gene TRBV29-1 combines with J gene TRBJ2-7, with D perhaps TRBD1 (7 bases). Germline CDR1 reads SQVTM; CDR2 reads ANQGSEA. The CDR3 sequence is 12 residues long. V dropped 6 bases and J dropped 6 bases, with 15 bases sitting between them. CDR3 residues: CSVRGAGGEQYF. In DNA, the CDR3 is TGCAGCGTGAGGGGGGCAGGGGGCGAGCAGTACTTC.

The V and J genes are TRBV11-3 and TRBJ2-7; unclear D gene. The CDR3 totals 14 residues. The V gene's germline CDR1 is SGHNT and CDR2 YENEEA. Trimming cost V 1 base and J 3 bases, with 10 bases left between them. CDR3 nucleotide sequence: TGTGCCAGCAGCTTAGGAGGCGATGACTACGAGCAGTACTTC. Translating gives CASSLGGDDYEQYF.

The gene calls are TRBV5-1 and TRBJ2-5; D remains unclear. Matching the DNA end better, TRBJ2-7 makes the J call doubtful. The germline V gene has CDR1 SGHRS and CDR2 YFSETQ. The CDR3 contains 14 residues. CDR3 nucleotides: TGCGCCAGCAGCTTGCGGCAGAGCAAATACGAGCAGTACTTC. It translates to CASSLRQSKYEQYF.

The rearrangement links TRBV29-1 to TRBJ2-7, with a tentative D call TRBD2 (6 bases). The CDR3 has 11 residues. The ends were cut back, 4 bases at V and 3 bases at J, with 7 bases in the middle. Germline lookup yields CDR1 SQVTM and CDR2 ANQGSEA. The CDR3 protein is CSVGRDYEQYF. CDR3 nucleotide sequence: TGCAGCGTTGGGAGGGACTACGAGCAGTACTTC.

The rearrangement links TRBV30 to TRBJ2-7; D gene unclear. The CDR3 spans 12 residues. Germline assignment: CDR1 GTSNPN and CDR2 SVGIG (reference sequence). V shed 0 bases and J shed 6 bases, with 9 bases lying between them. CDR3 DNA sequence: TGTGCCTGGAGTGTACATCTAGGCGAGCAGTACTTC. Translating gives CAWSVHLGEQYF. The complete variable domain, with remaining parts taken from reference TRBV30 and TRBJ2-7, reads SQTIHQWPATLVQPVGSPLSLECTVEGTSNPNLYWYRQAAGRGLQLLFYSVGIGQISSEVPQNLSASRPQDRQFILSSKKLLLSDSGFYLCAWSVHLGEQYFGPGTRLTVT.

The V gene is TRBV25-1, the J gene TRBJ2-2; D gene uncertain. In germline, CDR1 is MGHDK, CDR2 SYGVNS. The length of the CDR3 is 14 residues. The V gene lost 0 bases and the J gene lost 1 base, with 3 bases spanning the gap. The CDR3 spells CASSEYKNTGELFF. DNA for the CDR3: TGTGCCAGCAGTGAATATAAGAACACCGGGGAGCTGTTTTTT.

The chain couples TRBV29-1 to TRBJ1-2; 8 bases align to TRBD1. Per the germline V gene, CDR1 is SQVTM and CDR2 is ANQGSEA. J was trimmed by 7 bases and V by 7 bases; bases with no gene match: 11. This CDR3 spans 13 amino acids. This CDR3 reads CSAEDRVGVGYTF. Here the CDR3 DNA reads TGCAGCGCAGAGGACAGGGTGGGAGTTGGCTACACCTTC. Based on the CDR3 plus reference TRBV29-1 and TRBJ1-2, the full variable domain is SAVISQKPSRDICQRGTSLTIQCQVDSQVTMMFWYRQQPGQSLTLIATANQGSEATYESGFVIDKFPISRPNLTFSTLTVSNMSPEDSSIYLCSAEDRVGVGYTFGSGTRLTVV.

The table lists this clone with a few counts. This rearrangement joins TRBV2 to TRBJ1-2; TRBD1 matches at 8 bases. This CDR3 spans 13 amino acids. Germline V gene lookup returns CDR1 SNHLY and CDR2 FYNNEI. V shed 7 bases, J shed 7 bases, and the junction held 8 bases outside the gene matches. The CDR3, as DNA: TGTGCCAGCACCACGACAGGGGCTGGTGGCTACACCTTC. This gives the protein CASTTTGAGGYTF.

This clone was seen only a few times. The chain couples TRBV9 to TRBJ2-3, with 7 bases fitting TRBD1. CDR1 SGDLS and CDR2 YYNGEE come from the germline V gene. The CDR3 totals 16 residues. With 0 bases clipped from V and 3 bases from J, the junction kept 7 bases outside the gene matches. The CDR3 loop reads CASSVGEGARTDTQYF. CDR3 DNA: TGTGCCAGCAGCGTAGGCGAGGGGGCAAGAACAGATACGCAGTATTTT.

The rearrangement uses TRBV18 and TRBJ2-7, with D possibly matching TRBD2 (6 bases). The CDR3 loop spans 15 amino acids. V was clipped by 1 base and J by 1 base, with 11 bases between them. Germline CDR1 is KGHSH and CDR2 is LQKENI. CDR3 nucleotides: TGTGCCAGCTCACCACGGGCCGGGAGTTCCTACGAGCAGTACTTC. Encoded protein: CASSPRAGSSYEQYF.

CDR3 sequence: CASSEGSMAGTDAQYF. The CDR3 DNA follows: TGTGCCAGCAGCGAGGGGAGCATGGCAGGGACCGACGCGCAGTACTTC. The chain is built from TRBV9 and TRBJ2-7; D may match TRBD1 or TRBD2 (5 bases each). The CDR3 length is 16 residues. Per the germline V gene, CDR1 is SGDLS and CDR2 is YYNGEE. Trimming left V 3 bases short and J 9 bases short, with 25 bases between.

The chain has TRBV30 and TRBJ1-3; TRBD1 might be the D (5 bases). Germline CDR1 and CDR2: GTSNPN and SVGIG (reference sequence). This CDR3 spans 15 amino acids. V was shortened by 3 bases and J by 0 bases, with 12 bases between the two germline ends. CDR3 sequence reads: CAWSRDLSSGNTIYF. The DNA of the CDR3 is TGTGCCTGGAGCAGGGACTTGAGCTCTGGAAACACCATATATTTT. The complete variable domain, with remaining parts taken from reference TRBV30 and TRBJ1-3, reads SQTIHQWPATLVQPVGSPLSLECTVEGTSNPNLYWYRQAAGRGLQLLFYSVGIGQISSEVPQNLSASRPQDRQFILSSKKLLLSDSGFYLCAWSRDLSSGNTIYFGEGSWLTVV.

This clone showed up just a few times. This rearrangement joins TRBV4-2 to TRBJ2-5, with D possibly matching TRBD2 (6 bases). Trimming removed 3 bases from V and 1 base from J, with 9 bases in between. This CDR3 has 14 residues. Germline CDR1 reads LGHNA; CDR2 reads YNFKEQ. The CDR3: CASSQAGLQETQYF. CDR3 nucleotides: TGTGCCAGCAGCCAGGCGGGACTCCAAGAGACCCAGTACTTC.

Comment on this clone: Just one base apart from a much larger clone, this may be a read error. This chain's CDR3 is CASSPSGTPYEQYF. The CDR3, as DNA: TGTGCCAGCAGTCCATCCGGGACACCCTACGAGCAGTACTTC. The chain recombines TRBV27 with TRBJ2-7, with D possibly matching TRBD1 (6 bases). Germline V lookup: CDR1 MNHEY, CDR2 SMNVEV (reference sequence). This CDR3 contains 14 residues. The V end was cut by 5 bases, the J end by 2 bases, with 13 bases between.

This chain links TRBV2 with TRBJ1-2; D unresolved. Germline V gene sequence: CDR1 SNHLY, CDR2 FYNNEI. The CDR3 runs to 12 residues. V was clipped by 6 bases and J by 4 bases, with 9 bases between them. CDR3 region: CASRPSSYGYTF. CDR3 bases: TGTGCCAGCAGGCCGAGCTCCTATGGCTACACCTTC.

The chain combines TRBV5-1 with TRBJ2-5, with TRBD2 identical over 7 bases. The germline V gene encodes CDR1 SGHRS and CDR2 YFSETQ. Trimming removed 0 bases from V and 5 bases from J; junction bases left unmatched: 4. This CDR3 has 14 residues. Here the CDR3 reads CASSLVREVETQYF. For the CDR3, the DNA is TGCGCCAGCAGCTTGGTTCGGGAGGTGGAGACCCAGTACTTC.

This clone was seen only a few times. The V call is TRBV7-9, the J call TRBJ2-4, with TRBD1 identical over 8 bases. V lost 3 bases and J lost 6; bases outside the gene matches: 7. From germline, CDR1 is SEHNR and CDR2 FQNEAQ (reference sequence). This CDR3 is 15 amino acids long. The CDR3 bases are TGTGCCAGCAGCTTTCCAGGGGGCGACGGAAACATTCAGTACTTC. This translates into CASSFPGGDGNIQYF. Looking up the rest from reference TRBV7-9 and TRBJ2-4 gives the full variable domain: DTGVSQNPRHKITKRGQNVTFRCDPISEHNRLYWYRQTLGQGPEFLTYFQNEAQLEKSRLLSDRFSAERPKGSFSTLEIQRTEQGDSAMYLCASSFPGGDGNIQYFGAGTRLSVL.

This clone came up once. The chain links TRBV7-6 to TRBJ2-7; 7 bases match TRBD1. This CDR3 comprises 15 residues. Germline trimming cut 4 bases from V and 5 bases from J; bases unmatched to any gene: 11. In germline, CDR1 is SGHVS, CDR2 FNYEAQ. CDR3: CASSSQGQAWDEQYF. CDR3 DNA sequence: TGTGCCAGCAGCTCGCAAGGACAGGCATGGGACGAGCAGTACTTC.

CDR3 bases: TGTGCCAGCAGCCGACTAGCAAAAGATACGCAGTATTTT. Amino acid sequence: CASSRLAKDTQYF. The chain employs TRBV2 and TRBJ2-3, with 7 bases lining up with TRBD2. CDR3 length: 13 amino acids. Looked up from germline, CDR1 is SNHLY and CDR2 is FYNNEI. Germline trimming cut 6 bases from V and 5 bases from J; bases unmatched to any gene: 5.

The chain links TRBV30 to TRBJ2-4; TRBD2 might be the D (6 bases). CDR3 size: 14 residues. The V and J ends lost 2 bases and 5 bases respectively, with 13 bases between them. Germline CDR1 and CDR2: GTSNPN and SVGIG (reference sequence). The CDR3 loop reads CAWSPGVGQNIQYF. CDR3 DNA: TGTGCCTGGAGTCCGGGAGTCGGCCAAAACATTCAGTACTTC.

Turning to this clone: The sample carries other DNA sequences with the same CDR3. The chain is built from TRBV30 and TRBJ1-1; D gene unclear. Germline CDR1 and CDR2: GTSNPN and SVGIG (reference sequence). V was pared by 0 bases and J by 2 bases, with 10 bases between. CDR3 length: 14 amino acids. The CDR3 loop reads CAWSVHGGNTEAFF. The CDR3 nucleotides are TGTGCCTGGAGTGTACACGGCGGAAACACTGAAGCTTTCTTT.

This clone showed up just a few times. The chain uses TRBV4-1 and TRBJ2-3, with TRBD2 matching 12 bases. The CDR3 spans 18 residues. J lost 2 bases, V lost 1 base, and 7 bases had no gene match. Germline V gene lookup returns CDR1 MGHRA and CDR2 YSYEKL. In DNA, the CDR3 is TGCGCCAGCAGCCAAGCCCCTAGCGGGGGGGACTCCACAGATACGCAGTATTTT. It is translated as CASSQAPSGGDSTDTQYF.

The chain combines TRBV7-9 with TRBJ2-5; D might be TRBD2 (5 bases). CDR1 and CDR2 from the germline V gene are SEHNR and FQNEAQ (reference sequence). This CDR3 has 14 amino acids. Trimming removed 4 bases from V and 5 bases from J, with 14 bases in between. CDR3: CASSSPTMTETQYF. CDR3 bases: TGTGCCAGCAGCTCCCCGACTATGACGGAGACCCAGTACTTC.

The V call is TRBV30, the J call TRBJ2-1; either TRBD1 or TRBD2 may fit D (5 bases each). CDR3 length equals 14 residues. CDR1 is GTSNPN, CDR2 SVGIG, per germline (reference sequence). Trimming pared 5 bases from V and 0 bases from J, leaving 11 bases between. CDR3 bases: TGTGCCTGGGACCGAGGGGCCTCCTACAATGAGCAGTTCTTC. Translated, it gives CAWDRGASYNEQFF.